The present T cell receptor beta chain was sequenced within a study of CXCR3-negative and CXCR3-positive naive CD8 T cells. The CDR3 consists of 12 residues. CDR1 SEHNR and CDR2 FQNEAQ come from the germline V gene (reference sequence). Triplicate sorts of 250,000 to 350,000 cells per CD8+ subset. All TRB cDNA libraries came from 5' RACE performed with UMI labels. Each CDR3 protein gets one entry in TCRdb, which reprocessed the 5' RACE reads and gives no DNA. The repertoire table contains fewer than 80,000 distinct CDR3 sequences. This rearrangement joins TRBV7-9 to TRBJ2-7. The sequence was obtained from a human donor in good health. Some clones in this sample may be carry-over from other donors' samples. Sequencing used naive CXCR3- CD8+ T cells from blood. Subset given: CD45RO-CCR7+CD27+CD95- naive CD8+ T cells lacking CXCR3 (TNR3-). CDR3 sequence reads: CASSLAPHEQYF.